The entry that follows covers one T cell receptor (beta chain) sequence. Its antigen is unidentified. The PCR used 60 Vbeta and 13 Jbeta primers. Some clones are missing from TCRdb's copy, which holds only in-frame ones; the method was immunoSEQ multiplex PCR. The sample includes 200,000 to 300,000 clones, approximately 84% of them seen just once. The data are from a study of cytomegalovirus exposure and HLA in healthy donors. CDR1 MNHNY and CDR2 SVGAGI come from the germline V gene (reference sequence). This CDR3 is 15 amino acids long. Broader study findings: In a later analysis, CMV-associated beta chains were mostly HLA-associated, it appeared.

The chain recombines TRBV6-6 with TRBJ2-5; 7 nucleotides align to TRBD2. The DNA end is more similar to TRBJ2-7, so the J call may be wrong. Sequencing was carried out using PBMCs. This receptor was taken from a woman between 35 and 50 years old in good health and CMV-seropositive. The DNA of the CDR3 is TGTGCCAGCAGTTCCAGCGGGGCGAGCTCCTACGAGCAGTACTTC. Translated: CASSSSGASSYEQYF.